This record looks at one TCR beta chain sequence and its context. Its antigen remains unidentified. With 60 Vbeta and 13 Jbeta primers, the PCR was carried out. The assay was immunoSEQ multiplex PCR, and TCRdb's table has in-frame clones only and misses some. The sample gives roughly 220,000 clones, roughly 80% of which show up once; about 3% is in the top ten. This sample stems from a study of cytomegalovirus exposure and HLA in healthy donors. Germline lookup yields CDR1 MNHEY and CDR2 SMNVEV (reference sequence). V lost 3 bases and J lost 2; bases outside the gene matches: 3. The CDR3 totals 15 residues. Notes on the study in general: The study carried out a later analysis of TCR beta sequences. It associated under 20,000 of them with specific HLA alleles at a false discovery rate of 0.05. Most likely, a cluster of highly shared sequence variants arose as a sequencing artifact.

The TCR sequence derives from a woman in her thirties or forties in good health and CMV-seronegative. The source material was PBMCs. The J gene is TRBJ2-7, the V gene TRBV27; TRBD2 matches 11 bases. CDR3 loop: CASSFSGRAAYEQYF. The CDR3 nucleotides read TGTGCCAGCAGTTTTAGCGGGAGGGCGGCCTACGAGCAGTACTTC.